This TCR beta chain stems from a study of blood T cell repertoires in COVID-19. Study summary: Sites across the United States, Italy and Spain contributed samples from acute and convalescent COVID-19. Sources were T cells, B-cell-depleted T cells, or PBMCs; the material itself was cDNA or gDNA.

Patients in Seattle were enrolled during active infection, then followed longitudinally. The CDR3 covers 15 residues. Germline lookup yields CDR1 SGHNT and CDR2 YYREEE (reference sequence). J gave up 5 bases and V 6 bases, and 7 bases lay outside the gene matches. Original processing notes: By means of reference gene primer amplification, nucleated cell counts were estimated. TCRdb's copy holds only in-frame clones and misses some; the assay was immunoSEQ multiplex PCR. Clone size and V and J calls were adopted from that table, with D and trimming inferred from the DNA. This table holds 200,000 to 250,000 clones, approximately 89% found once.

The sequence was obtained from a woman between 25 and 40 years old with COVID-19, enrolled during active disease. The chain employs TRBV5-4 and TRBJ2-1, with TRBD2 identical over 11 bases. Sample: peripheral blood. The chain's CDR3 is CASMPGTSGNNEQFF. CDR3 sequence (DNA): TGTGCCAGCATGCCCGGGACTAGCGGCAACAATGAGCAGTTCTTC.